The 15 T cell receptor beta chains given below trace back to one sample, sequenced in a study of blood T cell repertoires in COVID-19. Assay used: immunoSEQ multiplex PCR; TCRdb lists only in-frame clones, some missing. Of 300,000 to 400,000 clones in the sample, approximately 87% were seen once. The sequenced sample was peripheral blood. The receptors were gathered from a woman aged 45-65 years with COVID-19, enrolled during active disease.

The rearrangement uses TRBV29-1 and TRBJ1-1, with D possibly TRBD1 on 5 matching bases. The germline V gene has CDR1 SQVTM and CDR2 ANQGSEA. V lost 7 bases, J lost 4 bases, and 19 bases lay in between. The CDR3 has 14 amino acids. The CDR3 here is CSAGISSGGTEAFF. CDR3 sequence (DNA): TGCAGCGCAGGGATCAGTAGCGGGGGCACTGAAGCTTTCTTT.

J is TRBJ1-1 and V is TRBV18; TRBD1 might be the D (5 bases). V shed 5 bases and J shed 1 base, with 14 bases lying between them. CDR3 length: 15 amino acids. Germline CDR1 KGHSH, CDR2 LQKENI. The CDR3 loop reads CASSFRTGGNTEAFF. CDR3 coding DNA: TGTGCCAGCTCATTTCGGACGGGGGGGAACACTGAAGCTTTCTTT. Using reference TRBV18 and TRBJ1-1 for the parts outside the CDR3, the full variable domain is NAGVMQNPRHLVRRRGQEARLRCSPMKGHSHVYWYRQLPEEGLKFMVYLQKENIIDESGMPKERFSAEFPKEGPSILRIQQVVRGDSAAYFCASSFRTGGNTEAFFGQGTRLTVV.

Comments on this clone: This specimen includes other DNA sequences encoding the same CDR3. The rearrangement links TRBV7-2 to TRBJ2-7; 11 bases align to TRBD2. Trimming removed 3 bases from V and 5 bases from J; junction bases left unmatched: 6. Germline V gene data show CDR1 as SGHTA and CDR2 as FQGNSA. The CDR3 is made up of 15 amino acids. Here the CDR3 DNA reads TGTGCCAGCAGCTTTTTAGCGGGAGGGCCCCACGAGCAGTACTTC. Its protein product is CASSFLAGGPHEQYF.

The chain joins TRBV5-1 to TRBJ2-2; D uncertain. Germline values: CDR1 SGHRS, CDR2 YFSETQ. The CDR3 consists of 17 residues. Between the trimmed V and J ends, which lost 0 bases and 3 bases, there was a span of 15 bases. This chain's CDR3 is CASSLVLVAADTGELFF. The CDR3 coding sequence is TGCGCCAGCAGCTTGGTTCTGGTGGCGGCTGACACCGGGGAGCTGTTTTTT.

The genes are TRBV7-2 and TRBJ2-7; possible D gene TRBD1, 9 bases. The CDR3 is 15 amino acids. CDR1 and CDR2 (germline): SGHTA, FQGNSA. Trimming removed 4 bases from V and 3 bases from J, with 16 bases in between. This chain's CDR3 is CASSSGGTGSYEQYF. For the CDR3, the DNA is TGTGCCAGCAGCTCGGGGGGGACAGGGAGCTACGAGCAGTACTTC.

In regard to this clone: Other DNA sequences in the same sample also yield this CDR3. This chain uses TRBV29-1 with TRBJ2-3; D ambiguous. The CDR3 extends over 13 amino acids. Deletions cut 6 bases from V and 0 bases from J, with 10 bases between. Germline V gene data show CDR1 as SQVTM and CDR2 as ANQGSEA. CDR3 amino acids: CSVAPGSTDTQYF. The CDR3 region has the DNA TGCAGCGTCGCCCCGGGTAGCACAGATACGCAGTATTTT.

The rearrangement links TRBV19 to TRBJ2-2; 7 bases are shared with TRBD2. CDR3 length: 19 residues. The germline V gene has CDR1 LNHDA and CDR2 SQIVND (reference sequence). V was clipped by 1 base and J by 7 bases; unmatched bases: 18. CDR3 region: CASSIGLRGVGGPFGELFF. CDR3 coding DNA: TGTGCCAGTAGTATAGGCCTCCGGGGAGTGGGAGGGCCCTTCGGGGAGCTGTTTTTT.

The chain joins TRBV11-2 to TRBJ1-2; 9 bases are a match to TRBD1. J lost 8 bases, V lost 5 bases, and 18 bases had no gene match. Germline CDR1 and CDR2: SGHAT and FQNNGV. This CDR3 contains 17 residues. The DNA of the CDR3 is TGTGCCAGCAGCCGCGATCGGGGATTACAGGGGGCGGACGGCTACACCTTC. Protein product: CASSRDRGLQGADGYTF.

This clone was seen once. The chain links TRBV2 to TRBJ1-1, with TRBD1 matching 7 bases. J gave up 1 base and V 6 bases, and 8 bases lay outside the gene matches. Germline V gene data show CDR1 as SNHLY and CDR2 as FYNNEI. This CDR3 is built from 15 residues. CDR3 sequence: CASSDTGQTNTEAFF. CDR3 sequence (DNA): TGTGCCAGCAGCGACACGGGACAGACGAACACTGAAGCTTTCTTT.

The rearrangement links TRBV19 to TRBJ1-1; D may be TRBD1 (6 bases). V was trimmed by 2 bases and J by 6 bases, leaving 16 bases between them. The germline V gene has CDR1 LNHDA and CDR2 SQIVND (reference sequence). The CDR3 is 15 amino acids. The CDR3, as DNA: TGTGCCAGTAGTATAAAGGCAGGGCAGGGGTCTGAAGCTTTCTTT. Translated: CASSIKAGQGSEAFF.

This chain connects TRBV14 to TRBJ1-4; 7 nucleotides match TRBD1. After removal of 2 bases from V and 6 bases from J, the junction contained 9 bases not matched to a gene. The germline V gene has CDR1 SGHDN and CDR2 FVKESK. The CDR3 is 16 amino acids. CDR3: CASSQPRQGIDEKLFF. The CDR3 DNA sequence: TGTGCCAGCAGCCAACCGCGACAGGGTATCGATGAAAAACTGTTTTTT.

V and J are TRBV3-1 (or the pseudogene TRBV3-2) and TRBJ1-3; D gene unclear. Germline V gives CDR1 LGHDT, CDR2 YNNKEL (reference sequence). V was trimmed by 0 bases and J by 1 base, leaving 13 bases between them. This CDR3 has 17 residues. The CDR3 reads CASSQDSGRLSGNTIYF. The CDR3 coding sequence is TGTGCCAGCAGCCAAGATTCCGGGAGGTTATCTGGAAACACCATATATTTT.

This sequence joins TRBV3-1 (or the pseudogene TRBV3-2) and TRBJ1-2; 7 positions match TRBD1. The V gene's germline CDR1 is LGHDT and CDR2 YNNKEL (reference sequence). This CDR3 contains 14 residues. The V gene end was trimmed by 3 bases and the J gene end by 4 bases; junction bases not matched to a gene: 5. In DNA form, the CDR3 reads TGTGCCAGCAGCCAGCAACAGGGGACCTATGGCTACACCTTC. This encodes CASSQQQGTYGYTF.

This rearrangement joins TRBV29-1 to TRBJ2-2, with D possibly TRBD1 on 6 matching bases. The CDR3 length is 12 residues. Trimming left V 7 bases short and J 6 bases short, with 12 bases between. Per germline, CDR1 SQVTM and CDR2 ANQGSEA. This chain's CDR3 is CSAPGGPGELFF. CDR3 DNA: TGCAGCGCCCCTGGGGGCCCCGGGGAGCTGTTTTTT.

The CDR3 here is CSVEQLVRGNEQFF. The CDR3 DNA reads as TGCAGCGTTGAACAACTAGTTAGAGGCAATGAGCAGTTCTTC. V and J are TRBV29-1 and TRBJ2-1; D may be TRBD2 (5 bases). This CDR3 is built from 14 residues. Trimming removed 2 bases at V and 6 bases at J, with 14 bases between. Germline V gives CDR1 SQVTM, CDR2 ANQGSEA.